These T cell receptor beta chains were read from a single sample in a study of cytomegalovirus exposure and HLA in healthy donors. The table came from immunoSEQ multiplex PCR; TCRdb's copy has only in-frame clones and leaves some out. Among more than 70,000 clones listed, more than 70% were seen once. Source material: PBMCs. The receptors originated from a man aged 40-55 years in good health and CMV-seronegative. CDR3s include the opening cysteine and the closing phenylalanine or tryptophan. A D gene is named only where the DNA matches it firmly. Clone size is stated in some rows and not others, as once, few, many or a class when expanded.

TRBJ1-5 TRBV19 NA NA TGTGCCAGTAGTTTGGAGGGAGGCAATCAGCCCCAGCATTTT CASSLEGGNQPQHF
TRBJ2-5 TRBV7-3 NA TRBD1 TGTGCCAGCAGCCTCTTGAGGGGGCCGGCAGAGACCCAGTACTTC CASSLLRGPAETQYF
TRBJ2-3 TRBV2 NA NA TGTGCCAAGGCTGCGGGGGCGTCGCAGTATTTT CAKAAGASQYF
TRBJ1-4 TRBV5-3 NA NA TGTGCCAGAAGCTTGAACGGGGGGCTTGAAAAACTGTTTTTT CARSLNGGLEKLFF
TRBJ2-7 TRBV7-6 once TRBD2 TGTGCCAGCAGCTTTTTTGGACTAGCGGGTTACAACGAGCAGTACTTC CASSFFGLAGYNEQYF
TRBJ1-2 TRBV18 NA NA TGTGCCAGCTCACCGCAAAGTCACATTTTGATCGGCTACACCTTC CASSPQSHILIGYTF
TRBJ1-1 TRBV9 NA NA TGTGCCAGCAGCGTAGCACTCGAGGGTGAAGCTTTCTTT CASSVALEGEAFF
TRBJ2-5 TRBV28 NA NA TGTGCCACCCTAGGTAGGCCCTACCAAGAGACCCAGTACTTC CATLGRPYQETQYF
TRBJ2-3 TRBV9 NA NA TGTGCCAGCAGCGTAGCTACAGGGAAAGCAGATACGCAGTATTTT CASSVATGKADTQYF
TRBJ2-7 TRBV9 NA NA TGTGCCAGCAGCGCCCGCGGCGGGGAACCTTACGAGCAGTACTTC CASSARGGEPYEQYF
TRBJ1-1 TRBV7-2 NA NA TGTGCCAGCAGCCCCGGGGCAGGGGACACTGAAGCTTTCTTT CASSPGAGDTEAFF
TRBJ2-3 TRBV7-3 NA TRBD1 TGTGCCAGCAGGTCAACAGGGGGATGGACAGATACGCAGTATTTT CASRSTGGWTDTQYF
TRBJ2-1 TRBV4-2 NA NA TGTGCCAGCAGCCAAGGGCTGGAGCAGTTCTTC CASSQGLEQFF
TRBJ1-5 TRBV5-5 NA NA TGTGCCAGCAGCTGGGAGGGGGTTGGCAATCAGCCCCAGCATTTT CASSWEGVGNQPQHF
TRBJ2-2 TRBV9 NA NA TGTGCCAGCAGCGTAGGCGGAGCCACCGGGGAGCTGTTTTTT CASSVGGATGELFF
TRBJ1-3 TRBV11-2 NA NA TGTGCCAGCAGCTTAGGCAGCTCTGGAAACACCATATATTTT CASSLGSSGNTIYF
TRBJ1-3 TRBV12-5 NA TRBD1 TGTGCTAGTGGTATTAGGTTAGCAGGGGGGCACACCATATATTTT CASGIRLAGGHTIYF
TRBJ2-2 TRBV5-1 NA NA TGCGCCAGCAGCTCGTCGGCAGGGTTTAGCACCGGGGAGCTGTTTTTT CASSSSAGFSTGELFF
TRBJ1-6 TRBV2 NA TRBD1 TGTGCCACGGCCGGGACAGGGTCACCCCTCCACTTT CATAGTGSPLHF
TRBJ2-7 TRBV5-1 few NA TGCGCCAGCAGCTTGACAAGGACAGAAGCCTACGAGCAGTACTTC CASSLTRTEAYEQYF
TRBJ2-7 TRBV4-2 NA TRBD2 TGTGCCAGCAGCCAGCTAGCGGGGTTATACGAGCAGTACTTC CASSQLAGLYEQYF
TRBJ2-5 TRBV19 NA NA TGTGCCAGTAGGAACCGGCTCTATCCCACGTCCGGGGGAGAGACCCAGTACTTC CASRNRLYPTSGGETQYF
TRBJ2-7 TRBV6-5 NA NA TGTGCCAGCAGTTATTCCACAGGGTACGAGCAGTACTTC CASSYSTGYEQYF
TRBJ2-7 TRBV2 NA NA TGTGCCAGCAGTGAAGCAACACGCGAGCAGTACTTC CASSEATREQYF
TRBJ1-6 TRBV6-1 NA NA TGTGCCAGCAGTGCGCGAGGTAGCCATATCTCACCCCTCCACTTT CASSARGSHISPLHF
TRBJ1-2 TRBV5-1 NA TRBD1 TGCGCCAGCAGCCTCGGGACAGTCTATGGCTACACCTTC CASSLGTVYGYTF
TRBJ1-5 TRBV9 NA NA TGTGCCAGCAGCCCAGGGAGCAATCAGCCCCAGCATTTT CASSPGSNQPQHF
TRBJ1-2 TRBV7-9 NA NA TGTGCCAGCAGCTTAGCTTACCGGGGGGTCGGAGGCTACACCTTC CASSLAYRGVGGYTF
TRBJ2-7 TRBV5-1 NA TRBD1 TGCGCCAGCAGCTATCCGGGACAGAACGAGCAGTACTTC CASSYPGQNEQYF
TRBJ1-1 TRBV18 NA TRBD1 TGTGCCAGCTGTCTCCGGGACAGCGAAGCTTTCTTT CASCLRDSEAFF
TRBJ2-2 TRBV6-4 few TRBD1 TGTGCCAGCAGTGCGGGACAGGATGCCGGGGAGCTGTTTTTT CASSAGQDAGELFF